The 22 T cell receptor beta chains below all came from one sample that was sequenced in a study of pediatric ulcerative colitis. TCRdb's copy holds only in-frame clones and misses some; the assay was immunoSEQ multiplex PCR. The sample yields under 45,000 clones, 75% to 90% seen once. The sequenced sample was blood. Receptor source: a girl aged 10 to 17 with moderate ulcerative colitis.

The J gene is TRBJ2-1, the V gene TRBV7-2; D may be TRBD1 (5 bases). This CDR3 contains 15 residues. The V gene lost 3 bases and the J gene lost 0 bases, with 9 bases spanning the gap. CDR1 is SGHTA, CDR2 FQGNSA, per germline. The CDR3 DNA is TGTGCCAGCAGCTTTGACAGTAGCTCCTACAATGAGCAGTTCTTC. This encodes CASSFDSSSYNEQFF.

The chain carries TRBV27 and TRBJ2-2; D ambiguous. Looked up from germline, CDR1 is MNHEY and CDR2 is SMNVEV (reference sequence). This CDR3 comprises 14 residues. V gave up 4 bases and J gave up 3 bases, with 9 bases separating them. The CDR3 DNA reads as TGTGCCAGCAGTTCCCCAGAGCACACCGGGGAGCTGTTTTTT. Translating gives CASSSPEHTGELFF.

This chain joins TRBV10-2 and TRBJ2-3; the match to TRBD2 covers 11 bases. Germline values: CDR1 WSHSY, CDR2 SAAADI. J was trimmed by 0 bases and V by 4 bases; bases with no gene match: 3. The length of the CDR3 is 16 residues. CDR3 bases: TGCGCCAGCAGTGCGGTAGCGGGAGGGAGCACAGATACGCAGTATTTT. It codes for CASSAVAGGSTDTQYF.

CDR3 bases: TGTGCCAGCAGCCACACTCAGGCGGGGACCACAACTAATGAAAAACTGTTTTTT. It specifies CASSHTQAGTTTNEKLFF. The chain couples TRBV5-6 to TRBJ1-4; possibly TRBD1 for D (5 bases). Trimming shortened V by 4 bases and J by 0 bases, and 19 bases separated the two germline ends. Germline values: CDR1 SGHDT, CDR2 YYEEEE. The CDR3 extends over 18 amino acids.

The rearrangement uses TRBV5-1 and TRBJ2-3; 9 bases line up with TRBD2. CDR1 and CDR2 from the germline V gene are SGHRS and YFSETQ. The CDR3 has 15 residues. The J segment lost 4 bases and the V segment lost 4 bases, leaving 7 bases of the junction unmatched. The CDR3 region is CASSPLGGGADTQYF. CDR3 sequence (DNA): TGCGCCAGCAGCCCCCTCGGCGGGGGGGCAGATACGCAGTATTTT.

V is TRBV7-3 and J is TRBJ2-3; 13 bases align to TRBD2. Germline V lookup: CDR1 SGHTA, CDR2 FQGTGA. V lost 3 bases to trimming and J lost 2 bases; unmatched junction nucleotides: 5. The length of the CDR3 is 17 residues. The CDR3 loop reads CASSFLTSGGVTDTQYF. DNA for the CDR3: TGTGCCAGCAGCTTCCTAACTAGCGGGGGGGTCACAGATACGCAGTATTTT.

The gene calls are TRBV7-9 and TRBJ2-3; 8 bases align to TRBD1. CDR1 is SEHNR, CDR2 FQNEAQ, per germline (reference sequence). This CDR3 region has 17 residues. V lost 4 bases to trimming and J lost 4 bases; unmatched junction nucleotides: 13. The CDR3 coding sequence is TGTGCCAGCAGCTCGCGGTCCGGGACAGGTATCTCAGATACGCAGTATTTT. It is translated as CASSSRSGTGISDTQYF.

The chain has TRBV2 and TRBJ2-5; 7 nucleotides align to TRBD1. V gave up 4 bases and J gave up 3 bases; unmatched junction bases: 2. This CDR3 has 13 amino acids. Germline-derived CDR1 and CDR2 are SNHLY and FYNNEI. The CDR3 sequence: CASSGDSEETQYF. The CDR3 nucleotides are TGTGCCAGCAGTGGGGACAGCGAAGAGACCCAGTACTTC.

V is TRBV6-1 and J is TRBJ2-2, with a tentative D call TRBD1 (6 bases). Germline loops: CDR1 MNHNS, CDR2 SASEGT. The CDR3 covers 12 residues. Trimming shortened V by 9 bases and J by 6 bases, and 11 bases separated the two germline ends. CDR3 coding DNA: TGTGCCAGTAGAGGGGGACCCGGGGAGCTGTTTTTT. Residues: CASRGGPGELFF.

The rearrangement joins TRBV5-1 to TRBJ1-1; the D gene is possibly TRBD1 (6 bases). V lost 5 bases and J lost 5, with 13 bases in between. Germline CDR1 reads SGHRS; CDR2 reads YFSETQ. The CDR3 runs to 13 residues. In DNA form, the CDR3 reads TGCGCCAGCAGTGACAGGATGGAAACTGAAGCTTTCTTT. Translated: CASSDRMETEAFF.

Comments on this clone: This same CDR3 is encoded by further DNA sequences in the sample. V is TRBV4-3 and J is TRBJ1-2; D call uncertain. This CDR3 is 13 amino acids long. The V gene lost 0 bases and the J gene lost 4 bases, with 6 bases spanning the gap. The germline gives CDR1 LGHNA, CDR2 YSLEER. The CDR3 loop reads CASSQDRSYGYTF. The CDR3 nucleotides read TGCGCCAGCAGCCAAGACAGAAGCTATGGCTACACCTTC.

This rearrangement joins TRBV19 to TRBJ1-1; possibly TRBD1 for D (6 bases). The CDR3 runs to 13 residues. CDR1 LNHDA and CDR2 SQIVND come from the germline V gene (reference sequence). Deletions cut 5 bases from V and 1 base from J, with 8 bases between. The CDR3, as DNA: TGTGCCAGTAGTCAACAGGGGAACACTGAAGCTTTCTTT. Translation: CASSQQGNTEAFF. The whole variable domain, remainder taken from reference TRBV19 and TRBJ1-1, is DGGITQSPKYLFRKEGQNVTLSCEQNLNHDAMYWYRQDPGQGLRLIYYSQIVNDFQKGDIAEGYSVSREKKESFPLTVTSAQKNPTAFYLCASSQQGNTEAFFGQGTRLTVV.

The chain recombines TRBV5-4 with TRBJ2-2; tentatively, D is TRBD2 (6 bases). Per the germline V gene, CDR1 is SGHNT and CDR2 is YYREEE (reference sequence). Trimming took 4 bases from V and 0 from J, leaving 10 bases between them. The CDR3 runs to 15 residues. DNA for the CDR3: TGTGCCAGCAGCCGGTCGGGAGCGAACACCGGGGAGCTGTTTTTT. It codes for CASSRSGANTGELFF.

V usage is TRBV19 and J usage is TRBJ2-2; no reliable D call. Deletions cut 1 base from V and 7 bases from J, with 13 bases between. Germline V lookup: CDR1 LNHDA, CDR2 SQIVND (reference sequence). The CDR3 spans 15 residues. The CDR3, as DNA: TGTGCCAGTAGTATAGGGGCAGCATGGGGCGGGGAGCTGTTTTTT. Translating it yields CASSIGAAWGGELFF.

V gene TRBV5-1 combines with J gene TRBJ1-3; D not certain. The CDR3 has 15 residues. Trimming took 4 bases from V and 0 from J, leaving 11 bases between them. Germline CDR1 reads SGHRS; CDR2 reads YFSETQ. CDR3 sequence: CASSASGSSGNTIYF. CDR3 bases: TGCGCCAGCAGCGCGAGCGGCAGCTCTGGAAACACCATATATTTT. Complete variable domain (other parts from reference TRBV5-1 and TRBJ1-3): KAGVTQTPRYLIKTRGQQVTLSCSPISGHRSVSWYQQTPGQGLQFLFEYFSETQRNKGNFPGRFSGRQFSNSRSEMNVSTLELGDSALYLCASSASGSSGNTIYFGEGSWLTVV.

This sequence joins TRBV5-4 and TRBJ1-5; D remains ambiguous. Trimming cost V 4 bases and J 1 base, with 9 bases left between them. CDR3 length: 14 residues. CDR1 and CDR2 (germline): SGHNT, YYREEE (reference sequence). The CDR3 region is CASSPFDSNQPQHF. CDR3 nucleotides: TGTGCCAGCAGCCCTTTCGACAGCAATCAGCCCCAGCATTTT.

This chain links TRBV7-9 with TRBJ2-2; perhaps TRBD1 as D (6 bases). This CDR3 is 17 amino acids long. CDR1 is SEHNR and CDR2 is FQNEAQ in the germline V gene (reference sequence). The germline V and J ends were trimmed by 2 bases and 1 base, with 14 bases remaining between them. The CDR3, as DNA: TGTGCCAGCAGCTTATTGCAGGGGTCCATGAACACCGGGGAGCTGTTTTTT. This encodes CASSLLQGSMNTGELFF.

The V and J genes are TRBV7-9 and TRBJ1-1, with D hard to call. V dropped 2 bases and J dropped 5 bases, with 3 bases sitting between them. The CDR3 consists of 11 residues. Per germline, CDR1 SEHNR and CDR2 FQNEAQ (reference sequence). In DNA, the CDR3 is TGTGCCAGCAGCTTACAGACTGAAGCTTTCTTT. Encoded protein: CASSLQTEAFF.

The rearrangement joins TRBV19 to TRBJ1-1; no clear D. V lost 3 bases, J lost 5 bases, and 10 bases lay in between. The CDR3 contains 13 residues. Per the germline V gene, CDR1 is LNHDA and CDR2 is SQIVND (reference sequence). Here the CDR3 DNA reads TGTGCCAGTAGTATTTCGGGGTTAACTGAAGCTTTCTTT. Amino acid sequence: CASSISGLTEAFF.

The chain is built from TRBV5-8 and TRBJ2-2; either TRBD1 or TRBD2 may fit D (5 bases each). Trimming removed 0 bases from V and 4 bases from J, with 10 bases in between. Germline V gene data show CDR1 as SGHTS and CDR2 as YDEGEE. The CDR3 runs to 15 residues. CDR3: CASSLGSGSTGELFF. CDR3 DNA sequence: TGTGCCAGCAGCTTGGGTTCAGGGAGCACCGGGGAGCTGTTTTTT.

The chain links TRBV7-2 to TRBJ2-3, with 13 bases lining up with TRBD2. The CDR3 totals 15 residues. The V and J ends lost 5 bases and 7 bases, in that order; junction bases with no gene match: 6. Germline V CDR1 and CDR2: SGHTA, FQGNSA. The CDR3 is CASSTGLAGAYTQYF. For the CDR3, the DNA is TGTGCCAGCAGCACCGGACTAGCGGGAGCTTATACGCAGTATTTT.

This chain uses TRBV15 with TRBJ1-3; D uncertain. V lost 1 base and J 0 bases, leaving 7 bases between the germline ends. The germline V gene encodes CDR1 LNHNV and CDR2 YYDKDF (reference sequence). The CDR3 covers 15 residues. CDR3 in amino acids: CATSRGESSGNTIYF. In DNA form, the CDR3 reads TGTGCCACCAGCAGAGGCGAGAGCTCTGGAAACACCATATATTTT.